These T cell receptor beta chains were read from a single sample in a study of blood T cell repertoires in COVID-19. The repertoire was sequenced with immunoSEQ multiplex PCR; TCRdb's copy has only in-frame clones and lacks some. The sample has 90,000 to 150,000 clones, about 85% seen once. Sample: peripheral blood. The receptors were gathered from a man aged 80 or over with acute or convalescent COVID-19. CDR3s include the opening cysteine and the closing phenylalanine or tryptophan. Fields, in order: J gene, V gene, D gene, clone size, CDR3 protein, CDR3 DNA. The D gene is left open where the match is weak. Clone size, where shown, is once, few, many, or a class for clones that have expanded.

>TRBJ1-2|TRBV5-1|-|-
CASSLDAGNYGYTF
TGCGCCAGCAGCTTGGACGCGGGTAACTATGGCTACACCTTC
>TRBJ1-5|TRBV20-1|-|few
CSASPGGFSNQPQHF
TGCAGTGCTAGTCCTGGGGGCTTTAGCAATCAGCCCCAGCATTTT
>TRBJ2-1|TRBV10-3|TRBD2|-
CAILAGPYNEQFF
TGTGCCATCCTAGCGGGGCCCTACAATGAGCAGTTCTTC
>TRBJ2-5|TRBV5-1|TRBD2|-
CASSLAGAGGAGETQYF
TGCGCCAGCAGCTTGGCCGGGGCGGGAGGAGCGGGAGAGACCCAGTACTTC
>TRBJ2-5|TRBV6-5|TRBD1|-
CASSYSGTGKETQYF
TGTGCCAGCAGTTACTCGGGGACAGGCAAAGAGACCCAGTACTTC
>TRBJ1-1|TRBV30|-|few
CAWSRRQNTEAFF
TGTGCCTGGAGCCGCAGACAGAACACTGAAGCTTTCTTT
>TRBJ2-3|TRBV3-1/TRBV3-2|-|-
CASSQEGANTQYF
TGTGCCAGCAGCCAAGAAGGGGCAAATACGCAGTATTTT
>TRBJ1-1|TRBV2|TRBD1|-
CASRSGRGRRTEAFF
TGTGCCAGCAGATCAGGAAGGGGGCGTAGGACTGAAGCTTTCTTT
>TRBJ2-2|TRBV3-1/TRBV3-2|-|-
CASSHSQRGGGELFF
TGTGCCAGCAGCCACTCGCAGAGAGGAGGGGGGGAGCTGTTTTTT
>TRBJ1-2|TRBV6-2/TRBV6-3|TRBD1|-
CASSYSGQGYGYTF
TGTGCCAGCAGTTACTCGGGACAGGGCTATGGCTACACCTTC
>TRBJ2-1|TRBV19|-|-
CASRRNAGTTYNEQFF
TGTGCCAGTAGGAGAAATGCCGGGACAACCTACAATGAGCAGTTCTTC
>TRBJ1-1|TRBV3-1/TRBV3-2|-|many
CASTRDTGNTEAFF
TGTGCCAGCACCCGGGACACCGGGAACACTGAAGCTTTCTTT
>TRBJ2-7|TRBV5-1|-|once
CASSFGRSSYEQYF
TGCGCCAGCAGCTTTGGGAGGAGCTCCTACGAGCAGTACTTC
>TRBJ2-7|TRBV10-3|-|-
CAISGTASSYEQYF
TGTGCCATCAGTGGGACAGCGAGCTCCTACGAGCAGTACTTC
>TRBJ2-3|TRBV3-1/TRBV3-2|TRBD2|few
CASSQEWAGGVTDTQYF
TGTGCCAGCAGCCAAGAGTGGGCGGGAGGCGTCACAGATACGCAGTATTTT
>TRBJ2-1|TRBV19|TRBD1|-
CASSPRGQAYNEQFF
TGTGCCAGTAGTCCCCGGGGACAGGCCTACAATGAGCAGTTCTTC
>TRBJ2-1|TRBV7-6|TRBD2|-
CASSLAWGLADLSSYNEQFF
TGTGCCAGCAGCTTAGCATGGGGACTAGCGGACCTAAGCTCCTACAATGAGCAGTTCTTC
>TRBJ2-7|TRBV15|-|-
CATSRFGGGGSYEQYF
TGTGCCACCAGCAGATTTGGGGGCGGGGGCTCCTACGAGCAGTACTTC
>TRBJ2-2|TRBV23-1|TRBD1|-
CASSLRDRVTGELFF
TGCGCCAGCAGTCTGCGGGACAGGGTGACCGGGGAGCTGTTTTTT
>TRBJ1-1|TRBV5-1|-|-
CASSTPVNTEAFF
TGCGCCAGCAGCACGCCAGTGAACACTGAAGCTTTCTTT
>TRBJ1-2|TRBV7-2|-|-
CASSSYLGEGGYTF
TGTGCCAGCAGCTCCTACCTCGGAGAGGGCGGCTACACCTTC
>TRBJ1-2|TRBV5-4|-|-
CASSSGSNYGYTF
TGTGCCAGCAGCTCTGGCTCGAACTATGGCTACACCTTC
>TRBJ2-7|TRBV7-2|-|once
CATSLRAGRYEQYF
TGTGCCACTTCCCTCAGGGCGGGGAGGTACGAGCAGTACTTC
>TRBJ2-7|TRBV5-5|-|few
CASSLGAGEENEQYF
TGTGCCAGCAGCTTGGGGGCAGGGGAAGAAAACGAGCAGTACTTC
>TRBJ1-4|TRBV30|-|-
CAWSVGVNEKLFF
TGTGCCTGGAGTGTAGGAGTTAATGAAAAACTGTTTTTT
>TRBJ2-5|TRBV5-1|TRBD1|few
CASSLPGQGRETQYF
TGCGCCAGCAGCCTACCGGGACAGGGGCGGGAGACCCAGTACTTC
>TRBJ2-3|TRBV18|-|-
CASSPSGGTDTQYF
TGTGCCAGCTCACCTAGCGGAGGCACAGATACGCAGTATTTT